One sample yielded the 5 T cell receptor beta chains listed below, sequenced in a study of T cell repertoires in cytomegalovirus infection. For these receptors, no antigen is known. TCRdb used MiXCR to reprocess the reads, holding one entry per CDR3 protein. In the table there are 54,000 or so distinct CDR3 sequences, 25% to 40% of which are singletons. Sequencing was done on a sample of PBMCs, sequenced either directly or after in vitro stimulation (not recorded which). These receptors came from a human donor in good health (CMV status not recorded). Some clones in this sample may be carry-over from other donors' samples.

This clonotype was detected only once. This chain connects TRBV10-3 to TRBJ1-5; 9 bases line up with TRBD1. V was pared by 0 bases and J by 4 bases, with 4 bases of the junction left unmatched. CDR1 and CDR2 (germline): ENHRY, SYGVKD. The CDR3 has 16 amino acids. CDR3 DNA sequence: TGTGCCATCAGTGAGTCGGGGACAGGGTTTAATCAGCCCCAGCATTTT. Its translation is CAISESGTGFNQPQHF.

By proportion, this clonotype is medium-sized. Written as DNA, the CDR3 is TGTGCCAGCAGCAGGACAGCCCTTTTCACAGATACGCAGTATTTT. Amino acids: CASSRTALFTDTQYF. V and J are TRBV7-2 and TRBJ2-3; TRBD1 is a possible D gene (6 bases). Deletions cut 5 bases from V and 2 bases from J, with 14 bases between. Germline CDR1 and CDR2: SGHTA and FQGNSA. The length of the CDR3 is 15 residues.

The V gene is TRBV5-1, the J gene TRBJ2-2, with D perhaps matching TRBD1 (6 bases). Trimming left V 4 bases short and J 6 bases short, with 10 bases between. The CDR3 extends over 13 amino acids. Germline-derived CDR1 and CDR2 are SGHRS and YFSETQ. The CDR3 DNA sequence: TGCGCCAGCAGCGTCCAGGGGTCCGGGGAGCTGTTTTTT. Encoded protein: CASSVQGSGELFF.

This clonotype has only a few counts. The CDR3 region has the DNA TGTGCCAGCAGCCCGGCGACAGTCCCTACAGATACGCAGTATTTT. This translates into CASSPATVPTDTQYF. This chain links TRBV11-2 with TRBJ2-3, with D possibly matching TRBD1 (5 bases). This CDR3 has 15 residues. The V and J ends lost 5 bases and 3 bases respectively, with 15 bases between them. Germline V lookup: CDR1 SGHAT, CDR2 FQNNGV.

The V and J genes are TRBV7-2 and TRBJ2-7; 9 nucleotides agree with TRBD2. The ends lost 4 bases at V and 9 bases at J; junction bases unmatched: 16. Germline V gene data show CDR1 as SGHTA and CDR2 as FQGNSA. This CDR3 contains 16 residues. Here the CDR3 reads CASSSPEMTSGAAQYF. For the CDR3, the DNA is TGTGCCAGCAGCTCCCCCGAAATGACTAGCGGTGCCGCGCAGTACTTC.